A selection of T cell receptor beta chains follows, all from one sample in a study of T cells in Graves' hyperthyroidism and ophthalmopathy. From the multiplex PCR reads, TCRdb called clonotypes with MiXCR, one entry per CDR3 protein. The sample consists of 400,000 to 600,000 distinct CDR3 sequences, less than 25% of them appearing once. Sample: blood. Receptors were obtained from a man in his late teens or twenties with Graves' hyperthyroidism. Each CDR3 is given with its conserved first and last residue. The D gene is left open where the match is weak. A clone size is listed for some rows: how often the clone was seen (once, few, many), or a class if it is expanded.

j_gene	d_gene	abundance	v_gene	CDR3nt	CDR3aa
TRBJ2-5	TRBD2	many	TRBV28	TGTGCCAGCAGTGGTATCGGGGGGGGTATTGGAGAGACCCAGTACTTC	CASSGIGGGIGETQYF
TRBJ2-7	.	many	TRBV28	TGTGCCAGCAGTTTAAGAAGGTACTACGAGCAGTACTTC	CASSLRRYYEQYF
TRBJ1-1	.	many	TRBV7-2	TGTGCCAGCAGCTTAGAAGGGTGGGGGGGCACTGAAGCTTTCTTT	CASSLEGWGGTEAFF
TRBJ1-3	.	many	TRBV30	TGTGCCTGGAGTGTAAGGGCCAACTCTGGAAACACCATATATTTT	CAWSVRANSGNTIYF
TRBJ1-3	.	many	TRBV29-1	TGCAGCGTCACGGGGGGGTTACCTGGAAACACCATATATTTT	CSVTGGLPGNTIYF
TRBJ2-4	.	few	TRBV7-2	TGTGCCAGCAGCTCCAGGATTGGGGACATTCAGTACTTC	CASSSRIGDIQYF
TRBJ1-1	.	many	TRBV7-3	TGTGCCAGCACCCAAGGGACCTTGAACACTGAAGCTTTCTTT	CASTQGTLNTEAFF
TRBJ1-2	.	many	TRBV12-3/TRBV12-4	TGTGCCAGCAGAGGGGATATAGGGGATGGCTACACCTTC	CASRGDIGDGYTF
TRBJ2-5	.	many	TRBV27	TGTGCCAGCAGTACCCGAGAGACCCAGTACTTC	CASSTRETQYF
TRBJ2-7	TRBD1	many	TRBV10-3	TGTGCCACCGGGACAGGGGACTACGAGCAGTACTTC	CATGTGDYEQYF
TRBJ2-5	TRBD2	.	TRBV28	TGTGCCAGCAGTTTCCTCAGCGGGAGCGAGACCCAGTACTTC	CASSFLSGSETQYF
TRBJ1-1	.	many	TRBV2	TGTGCCAGTCAGCCACCGACAGACACTGAAGCTTTCTTT	CASQPPTDTEAFF
TRBJ1-6	TRBD1	few	TRBV27	TGTGCCAGCAGTTCATTGACAGGGGAAAATTCACCCCTCCACTTT	CASSSLTGENSPLHF
TRBJ1-1	TRBD1	many	TRBV11-3	TGTGCCAGCAGCCCCGGGACAGGGCGTCTTTTAGGGAGGACTGAAGCTTTCTTT	CASSPGTGRLLGRTEAFF